The next 6 T cell receptor beta chains were all read from a single sample in a study of cytomegalovirus exposure and HLA in healthy donors. The PCR used 60 Vbeta and 13 Jbeta primers. Using immunoSEQ multiplex PCR, the repertoire was profiled, and TCRdb retains in-frame clones only, with some absent. There are under 200,000 clones in the sample; roughly 85% occur only once, and over 1% lies in the top ten. The sample was PBMCs. These receptor sequences come from a woman aged 45-60 years in good health and CMV-seronegative.

The CDR3 nucleotides are TGTGCCACCAGCGGACCGAGAGCTCGAGGACAGGAGACCCAGTACTTC. Amino acid sequence: CATSGPRARGQETQYF. This chain joins TRBV15 and TRBJ2-5, with D perhaps TRBD1 (6 bases). V lost 5 bases, J lost 5 bases, and 21 bases lay in between. This CDR3 spans 16 amino acids. Germline CDR1 and CDR2: LNHNV and YYDKDF (reference sequence).

The chain couples TRBV7-2 to TRBJ1-5; D is unresolved. V was pared by 2 bases and J by 7 bases, with 9 bases between. Germline V lookup: CDR1 SGHTA, CDR2 FQGNSA. CDR3 length: 13 amino acids. Here the CDR3 reads CASSLRVSQPQHF. The CDR3 DNA follows: TGTGCCAGCAGCTTAAGAGTCTCCCAGCCCCAGCATTTT.

V is TRBV6-5 and J is TRBJ1-3; D unresolved. Looked up from germline, CDR1 is MNHEY and CDR2 is SVGAGI. Trimming removed 5 bases from V and 2 bases from J, with 13 bases in between. The CDR3 has 15 amino acids. CDR3 bases: TGTGCCAGCAGTCCCGTGGGGAGCCCTGGAAACACCATATATTTT. Translated, it gives CASSPVGSPGNTIYF.

This chain links TRBV9 with TRBJ1-1; D is undetermined. This CDR3 contains 17 residues. The germline V gene has CDR1 SGDLS and CDR2 YYNGEE. V gave up 1 base and J gave up 1 base, with 17 bases separating them. The CDR3 DNA reads TGTGCCAGCAGCGTAATGATACGCCCGGGTGAGAACACTGAAGCTTTCTTT. Translating gives CASSVMIRPGENTEAFF. The full variable domain, with the rest looked up from reference TRBV9 and TRBJ1-1, is DSGVTQTPKHLITATGQRVTLRCSPRSGDLSVYWYQQSLDQGLQFLIQYYNGEERAKGNILERFSAQQFPDLHSELNLSSLELGDSALYFCASSVMIRPGENTEAFFGQGTRLTVV.

CDR3 protein: CASSLLAGNYGYTF. As DNA, the CDR3 is TGTGCCAGCAGTTTATTAGCAGGGAACTATGGCTACACCTTC. This chain connects TRBV28 to TRBJ1-2, with D maybe TRBD1 (5 bases). V was pared by 1 base and J by 2 bases, with 8 bases between. Germline V lookup: CDR1 MDHEN, CDR2 SYDVKM. The CDR3 is 14 amino acids.

V gene TRBV28 combines with J gene TRBJ2-3; D is possibly TRBD2 (5 bases). This CDR3 has 13 residues. V was cut by 8 bases and J by 8 bases, with 17 bases left in between. The germline gives CDR1 MDHEN, CDR2 SYDVKM. For the CDR3, the DNA is TGTGCCAGCTTCTCCACCGGGATTGGTACGCAGTATTTT. Its protein is CASFSTGIGTQYF.